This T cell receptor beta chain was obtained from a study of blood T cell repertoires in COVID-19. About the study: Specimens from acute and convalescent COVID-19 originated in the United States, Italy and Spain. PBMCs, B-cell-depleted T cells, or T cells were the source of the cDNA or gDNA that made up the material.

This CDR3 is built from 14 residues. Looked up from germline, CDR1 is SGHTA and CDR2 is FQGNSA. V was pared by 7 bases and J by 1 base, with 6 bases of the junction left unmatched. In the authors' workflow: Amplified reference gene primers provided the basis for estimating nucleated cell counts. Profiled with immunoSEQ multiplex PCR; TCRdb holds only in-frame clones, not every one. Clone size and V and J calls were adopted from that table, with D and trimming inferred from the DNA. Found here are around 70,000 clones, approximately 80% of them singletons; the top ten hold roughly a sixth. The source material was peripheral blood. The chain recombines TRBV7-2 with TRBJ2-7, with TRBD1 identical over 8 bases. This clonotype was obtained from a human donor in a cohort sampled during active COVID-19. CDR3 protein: CASNSGGSSYEQYF. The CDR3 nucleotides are TGTGCCAGCAACTCAGGGGGCTCTTCCTACGAGCAGTACTTC.